The 2 T cell receptor beta chains listed next were all sequenced from one sample in a study of blood T cells in healthy people across ages. The second PCR ran roughly 6 to 11 cycles with a sample-barcoded 5' primer and J-beta primers. TCRdb reprocessed the 5' RACE reads with MiXCR, giving one entry per CDR3 protein. The data contain around 600,000 distinct CDR3 sequences, 47% of them singletons. Sample: blood. The receptors originated from an older man in good health.

The chain combines TRBV20-1 with TRBJ2-2; TRBD2 might be the D (5 bases). This CDR3 has 15 residues. V gave up 3 bases and J gave up 4 bases, with 15 bases separating them. The germline V gene has CDR1 DFQATT and CDR2 SNEGSKA (reference sequence). This CDR3 is CSARGGPEGTGELFF. The CDR3 DNA sequence: TGCAGTGCTAGGGGTGGTCCTGAGGGCACCGGGGAGCTGTTTTTT.

The chain couples TRBV2 to TRBJ1-4; D may be TRBD1 (5 bases). V was trimmed by 8 bases and J by 6 bases, leaving 13 bases between them. The CDR3 has 13 amino acids. CDR1 is SNHLY, CDR2 FYNNEI, per germline. The CDR3 spells CASGGSGYEKLFF. DNA for the CDR3: TGTGCCAGCGGGGGATCAGGATATGAAAAACTGTTTTTT.